This T cell receptor beta chain was retrieved from a study of blood T cell repertoires in COVID-19. Study in general: Acute and convalescent COVID-19 specimens originated in the United States, Italy and Spain. PBMCs, B-cell-depleted T cells, or T cells were the source of the cDNA or gDNA that made up the material.

Per the study methods: For nucleated cells, counts were estimated from reference gene primer amplification. Repertoires were generated with immunoSEQ multiplex PCR, while TCRdb's copy carries only in-frame clones and drops some. That table is the source of V, J and clone size, and D and trimming were worked out from the DNA. The table includes around 280,000 clones, over 85% detected once. Patients in Seattle were enrolled during active infection, then followed longitudinally. V lost 6 bases and J 2 bases, leaving 8 bases between the germline ends. CDR1 and CDR2 (germline): LNHDA, SQIVND (reference sequence). The CDR3 spans 12 residues.

The chain employs TRBV19 and TRBJ2-7, with D perhaps TRBD1 (5 bases). The sequencing sample was made of peripheral blood. The clonotype comes from a woman aged 30 to 39 with COVID-19, enrolled during active disease. The chain's CDR3 is CASRGPTYEQYF. CDR3 DNA: TGTGCCAGTAGGGGGCCTACCTACGAGCAGTACTTC.